The rows below give T cell receptor beta chains drawn from one sample of a study of T cell changes during pregnancy in multiple sclerosis. Here immunoSEQ multiplex PCR was the method, and the copy in TCRdb shows in-frame clones only, minus some. The sample holds 50,000 to 60,000 clones, 75% to 90% seen once. This sample comprised CD4+ T cells from peripheral blood mononuclear cells, obtained in the first trimester of pregnancy. Receptors originate from a female donor with multiple sclerosis, enrolled in a pregnancy study. Both conserved end residues are part of each CDR3. D genes are given only for firm matches. Size values are once, few and many counts, or a class for expanded clones, and some rows have none.

len: 12
v_gene: TRBV5-6
abundance: NA
j_gene: TRBJ1-6
d_gene: NA
CDR3nt: TGTGCCAGCCAACTCTCAAATTCACCCCTCCACTTT
CDR3aa: CASQLSNSPLHF

len: 14
v_gene: TRBV6-1
abundance: NA
j_gene: TRBJ1-4
d_gene: TRBD1
CDR3nt: TGTGCCAGCAGGGAATGGACAGGGAGAGAAAAACTGTTTTTT
CDR3aa: CASREWTGREKLFF

len: 13
v_gene: TRBV29-1
abundance: NA
j_gene: TRBJ1-1
d_gene: NA
CDR3nt: TGCAGCGTTGGGGACACGAGGAACACTGAAGCTTTCTTT
CDR3aa: CSVGDTRNTEAFF

len: 13
v_gene: TRBV4-1
abundance: NA
j_gene: TRBJ2-7
d_gene: NA
CDR3nt: TGCGCCAGCAGCCAGCAACAGGGCTACGAGCAGTACTTC
CDR3aa: CASSQQQGYEQYF

len: 12
v_gene: TRBV6-5
abundance: few
j_gene: TRBJ1-6
d_gene: NA
CDR3nt: TGTGCCAGCAGTGCAGGGGATTCACCCCTCCACTTT
CDR3aa: CASSAGDSPLHF

len: 13
v_gene: TRBV6-1
abundance: NA
j_gene: TRBJ2-5
d_gene: NA
CDR3nt: TGTGCCAGCAGTGTTAACAGACAAGAGACCCAGTACTTC
CDR3aa: CASSVNRQETQYF

len: 12
v_gene: TRBV29-1
abundance: NA
j_gene: TRBJ2-7
d_gene: NA
CDR3nt: TGCAGCGTTGTCTCAGGTTCAGACGAGCAGTACTTC
CDR3aa: CSVVSGSDEQYF

len: 11
v_gene: TRBV20-1
abundance: once
j_gene: TRBJ2-1
d_gene: TRBD2
CDR3nt: TGCAGTGCTTGGACTAGCAATGAGCAGTTCTTC
CDR3aa: CSAWTSNEQFF

len: 14
v_gene: TRBV7-8
abundance: once
j_gene: TRBJ2-7
d_gene: TRBD2
CDR3nt: TGTGCCAGCAGCCGACTAGCGGGCTCCTACGAGCAGTACTTC
CDR3aa: CASSRLAGSYEQYF

len: 18
v_gene: TRBV2
abundance: NA
j_gene: TRBJ1-5
d_gene: TRBD1
CDR3nt: TGTGCCAGCAGTCGAGAAAACCCGACAGGGACTAGCAATCAGCCCCAGCATTTT
CDR3aa: CASSRENPTGTSNQPQHF

len: 13
v_gene: TRBV11-2
abundance: few
j_gene: TRBJ1-2
d_gene: NA
CDR3nt: TGTGCCAGCAGCTCCTCTCGGAGGGAGGGCTACACCTTC
CDR3aa: CASSSSRREGYTF

len: 13
v_gene: TRBV28
abundance: NA
j_gene: TRBJ2-7
d_gene: NA
CDR3nt: TGTGCCAGCAGTCCGACTGGCTCCTACGAGCAGTACTTC
CDR3aa: CASSPTGSYEQYF

len: 15
v_gene: TRBV5-4
abundance: NA
j_gene: TRBJ2-2
d_gene: TRBD1
CDR3nt: TGTGCCAGCAGCCGGGGACAGCCGGTAGGCGGGGAGCTGTTTTTT
CDR3aa: CASSRGQPVGGELFF

len: 13
v_gene: TRBV6-1
abundance: once
j_gene: TRBJ1-2
d_gene: NA
CDR3nt: TGTGCCAGCAGACCAACAGGGTTAGATGGCTACACCTTC
CDR3aa: CASRPTGLDGYTF

len: 15
v_gene: TRBV5-8
abundance: NA
j_gene: TRBJ1-4
d_gene: TRBD1
CDR3nt: TGTGCCAGCAGCGCCGGACAGGGACTAAATGAAAAACTGTTTTTT
CDR3aa: CASSAGQGLNEKLFF

len: 14
v_gene: TRBV5-1
abundance: NA
j_gene: TRBJ2-7
d_gene: TRBD2
CDR3nt: TGCGCCAGCAGTACGAGCGGGGACGGGTACGAGCAGTACTTC
CDR3aa: CASSTSGDGYEQYF

len: 15
v_gene: TRBV19
abundance: NA
j_gene: TRBJ1-5
d_gene: NA
CDR3nt: TGTGCCAGTAGTATCGAACAGGTGGGCAATCAGCCCCAGCATTTT
CDR3aa: CASSIEQVGNQPQHF

len: 15
v_gene: TRBV19
abundance: NA
j_gene: TRBJ1-2
d_gene: TRBD1
CDR3nt: TGTGCCAGTAGTCAAAGAACAGGGGGCGCCGAGGGCTACACCTTC
CDR3aa: CASSQRTGGAEGYTF

len: 14
v_gene: TRBV18
abundance: NA
j_gene: TRBJ1-2
d_gene: TRBD1
CDR3nt: TGTGCCAGCTCACCCGGGACAGGGATCTATGGCTACACCTTC
CDR3aa: CASSPGTGIYGYTF

len: 14
v_gene: TRBV10-3
abundance: NA
j_gene: TRBJ1-2
d_gene: TRBD1
CDR3nt: TGTGCCATCAGTGAAGACAGGGATACCTATGGCTACACCTTC
CDR3aa: CAISEDRDTYGYTF

len: 15
v_gene: TRBV19
abundance: NA
j_gene: TRBJ2-1
d_gene: TRBD2
CDR3nt: TGTGCCAGTAGCAATAGCGGGTACTCCTACAATGAGCAGTTCTTC
CDR3aa: CASSNSGYSYNEQFF

len: 15
v_gene: TRBV6-5
abundance: NA
j_gene: TRBJ2-3
d_gene: TRBD1
CDR3nt: TGTGCCAGCAGTTCCGCAGGGGGCCCCACAGATACGCAGTATTTT
CDR3aa: CASSSAGGPTDTQYF

len: 14
v_gene: TRBV6-5
abundance: NA
j_gene: TRBJ2-2
d_gene: NA
CDR3nt: TGTGCCAGCATCCCCAGCGGGCGATCCGGGGAGCTGTTTTTT
CDR3aa: CASIPSGRSGELFF

len: 16
v_gene: TRBV18
abundance: NA
j_gene: TRBJ1-3
d_gene: NA
CDR3nt: TGTGCCAGCTCACCATATAACAGGCACTCTGGAAACACCATATATTTT
CDR3aa: CASSPYNRHSGNTIYF

len: 16
v_gene: TRBV5-4
abundance: NA
j_gene: TRBJ2-2
d_gene: NA
CDR3nt: TGTGCCAGCAGGTCGGGTCTGCGCTTAGGGGACGGGGAGCTGTTTTTT
CDR3aa: CASRSGLRLGDGELFF

len: 15
v_gene: TRBV27
abundance: NA
j_gene: TRBJ2-7
d_gene: NA
CDR3nt: TGTGCCAGCAGTTTGTTTTCTCTACAGCCATGGGAGCAGTACTTC
CDR3aa: CASSLFSLQPWEQYF

len: 16
v_gene: TRBV6-6
abundance: NA
j_gene: TRBJ2-5
d_gene: NA
CDR3nt: TGTGCCAGCAGCGTGGACAGATTATCCGTTCAAGAGACCCAGTACTTC
CDR3aa: CASSVDRLSVQETQYF

len: 15
v_gene: TRBV5-3
abundance: NA
j_gene: TRBJ1-2
d_gene: NA
CDR3nt: TGTGCCAGAAGCCCCCGACGGAGCGATCCTTATGGCTACACCTTC
CDR3aa: CARSPRRSDPYGYTF

len: 14
v_gene: TRBV7-2
abundance: NA
j_gene: TRBJ2-1
d_gene: NA
CDR3nt: TGTGCCAGCATCACAGGTACATCCTACAATGAGCAGTTCTTC
CDR3aa: CASITGTSYNEQFF

len: 14
v_gene: TRBV5-4
abundance: NA
j_gene: TRBJ1-1
d_gene: NA
CDR3nt: TGTGCCAGCAGCTTGAACAGGAGAGACACTGAAGCTTTCTTT
CDR3aa: CASSLNRRDTEAFF

len: 18
v_gene: TRBV5-1
abundance: NA
j_gene: TRBJ2-7
d_gene: TRBD1
CDR3nt: TGCGCCAGCAGCTTGTTAGGTGCCGAGGGGGCCTCCGTTGGCGAGCAGTACTTC
CDR3aa: CASSLLGAEGASVGEQYF

len: 15
v_gene: TRBV6-1
abundance: NA
j_gene: TRBJ1-6
d_gene: NA
CDR3nt: TGTGCCAGCAGTGACTGGGGGCTCTATAATTCACCCCTCCACTTT
CDR3aa: CASSDWGLYNSPLHF

len: 17
v_gene: TRBV5-4
abundance: NA
j_gene: TRBJ1-6
d_gene: NA
CDR3nt: TGTGCCAGCAGTCATGGCAGATTAAACTCCTATAATTCACCCCTCCACTTT
CDR3aa: CASSHGRLNSYNSPLHF

len: 14
v_gene: TRBV7-2
abundance: NA
j_gene: TRBJ2-4
d_gene: NA
CDR3nt: TGTGCCAGCAGCTTCGGTGGGGCGAAAAACATTCAGTACTTC
CDR3aa: CASSFGGAKNIQYF

len: 13
v_gene: TRBV30
abundance: NA
j_gene: TRBJ2-5
d_gene: TRBD2
CDR3nt: TGTGCCTGGGATAGCGGGAGTAAAAAGACCCAGTACTTC
CDR3aa: CAWDSGSKKTQYF

len: 12
v_gene: TRBV11-2
abundance: NA
j_gene: TRBJ2-3
d_gene: NA
CDR3nt: TGTGCCAGCAGTTTCGGGACAGATACGCAGTATTTT
CDR3aa: CASSFGTDTQYF

len: 13
v_gene: TRBV30
abundance: NA
j_gene: TRBJ1-1
d_gene: NA
CDR3nt: TGTGCCTGGAGTGTACGGAGGGTAGAGGAAGCTTTCTTT
CDR3aa: CAWSVRRVEEAFF